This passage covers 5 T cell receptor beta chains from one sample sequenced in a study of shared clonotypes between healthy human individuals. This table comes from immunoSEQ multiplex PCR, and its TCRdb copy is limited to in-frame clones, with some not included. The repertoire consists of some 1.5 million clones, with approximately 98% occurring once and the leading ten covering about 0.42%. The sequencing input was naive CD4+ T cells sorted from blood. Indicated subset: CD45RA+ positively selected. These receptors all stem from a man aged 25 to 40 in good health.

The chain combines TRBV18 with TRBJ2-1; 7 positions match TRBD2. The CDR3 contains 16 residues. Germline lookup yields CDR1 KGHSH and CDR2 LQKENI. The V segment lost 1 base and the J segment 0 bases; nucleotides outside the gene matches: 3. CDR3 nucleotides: TGTGCCAGCTCACCACTTCCTAGCGGCTCCTACAATGAGCAGTTCTTC. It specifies CASSPLPSGSYNEQFF. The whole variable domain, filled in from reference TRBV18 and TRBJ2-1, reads NAGVMQNPRHLVRRRGQEARLRCSPMKGHSHVYWYRQLPEEGLKFMVYLQKENIIDESGMPKERFSAEFPKEGPSILRIQQVVRGDSAAYFCASSPLPSGSYNEQFFGPGTRLTVL.

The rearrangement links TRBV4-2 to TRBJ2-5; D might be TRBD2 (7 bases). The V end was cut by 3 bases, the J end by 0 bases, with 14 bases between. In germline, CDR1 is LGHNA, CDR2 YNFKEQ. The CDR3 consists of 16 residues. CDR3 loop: CASSQGASGYQETQYF. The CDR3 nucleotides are TGTGCCAGCAGCCAGGGGGCTAGCGGTTACCAAGAGACCCAGTACTTC.

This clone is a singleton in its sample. CDR3 sequence reads: CASTRGGSTDTQYF. The CDR3 nucleotides read TGTGCCAGCACTAGGGGAGGAAGCACAGATACGCAGTATTTT. V usage is TRBV2 and J usage is TRBJ2-3; D is perhaps TRBD2 (6 bases). This CDR3 has 14 amino acids. V lost 7 bases and J lost 0, with 11 bases in between. Germline V gene sequence: CDR1 SNHLY, CDR2 FYNNEI.

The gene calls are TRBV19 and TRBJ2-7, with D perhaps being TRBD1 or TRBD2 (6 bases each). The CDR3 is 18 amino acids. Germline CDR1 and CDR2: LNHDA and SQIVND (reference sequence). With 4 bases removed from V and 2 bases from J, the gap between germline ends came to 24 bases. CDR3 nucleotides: TGTGCCAGTAGTACAGCGGCGGGACACCTAAAAGAGCCCTACGAGCAGTACTTC. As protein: CASSTAAGHLKEPYEQYF.

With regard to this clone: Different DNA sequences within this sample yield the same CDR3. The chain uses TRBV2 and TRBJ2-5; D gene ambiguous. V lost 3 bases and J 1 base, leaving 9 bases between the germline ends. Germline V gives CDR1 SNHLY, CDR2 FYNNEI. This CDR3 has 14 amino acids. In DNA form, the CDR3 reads TGTGCCAGCAGTGATAGAGGCGGCCAAGAGACCCAGTACTTC. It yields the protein CASSDRGGQETQYF.